This T cell receptor (beta chain) originates from a study of shared clonotypes between healthy human individuals. Here immunoSEQ multiplex PCR was the method, and the copy in TCRdb shows in-frame clones only, minus some. The profile shows hundreds of thousands of clones, 90% to 96% of them singletons. Germline assignment: CDR1 SGHRS and CDR2 YFSETQ. The length of the CDR3 is 16 residues. The ends lost 4 bases at V and 6 bases at J; junction bases unmatched: 11. The TCR was taken from a woman between 25 and 40 years old in good health. This chain joins TRBV5-1 and TRBJ2-1, with 9 bases aligning to TRBD2. Sample: naive CD4+ T cells sorted from blood. Subset specified: CD45RA+ positively selected. The CDR3 sequence is CASSVGTSRALNEQFF. The CDR3, as DNA: TGCGCCAGCAGCGTCGGGACTAGCCGAGCCCTCAATGAGCAGTTCTTC.